This entry lists 13 T cell receptor beta chains sequenced from one sample in a study of blood T cell repertoires in COVID-19. TCRdb's copy holds only in-frame clones and misses some; the assay was immunoSEQ multiplex PCR. The sample records under 300,000 clones, more than 85% being singletons. Material for sequencing was peripheral blood. The receptors shown here come from a woman aged 70-85 years with active or convalescent COVID-19.

The chain recombines TRBV5-1 with TRBJ2-7; 10 bases line up with TRBD1. J was trimmed by 5 bases and V by 3 bases; bases with no gene match: 8. The CDR3 runs to 15 residues. Germline V CDR1 and CDR2: SGHRS, YFSETQ. The chain's CDR3 is CASSWGQGIIDEQYF. The DNA for the CDR3 is TGCGCCAGCAGCTGGGGACAGGGGATTATCGACGAGCAGTACTTC.

This clone was counted once. The chain couples TRBV19 to TRBJ1-2; the D is unclear. CDR3 length: 13 residues. Germline CDR1 is LNHDA and CDR2 is SQIVND (reference sequence). Trimming cost V 7 bases and J 4 bases, with 13 bases left between them. CDR3 region: CASTRDLFYGYTF. The CDR3 nucleotides read TGTGCCAGTACGAGGGATCTCTTCTATGGCTACACCTTC.

In its sample, this clone was seen once. V gene TRBV6-2 or TRBV6-3 combines with J gene TRBJ2-7; the D gene is possibly TRBD2 (6 bases). This CDR3 has 15 amino acids. Trimming took off 4 bases at V and 1 base at J, with 14 bases between the two ends. Germline V gene sequence: CDR1 MNHEY, CDR2 SVGEGT. The CDR3 coding sequence is TGTGCCAGCAGTTTTCTAGCGCACGCTTCCTACGAGCAGTACTTC. This gives the protein CASSFLAHASYEQYF.

V is TRBV6-5 and J is TRBJ2-7; 10 bases match TRBD1. CDR3 size: 12 residues. The germline gives CDR1 MNHEY, CDR2 SVGAGI. With 9 bases clipped from V and 7 bases from J, the junction kept 6 bases outside the gene matches. The CDR3 protein is CARDRDRGEQYF. DNA of the CDR3: TGTGCCAGAGACCGGGACAGGGGTGAGCAGTACTTC.

The V call is TRBV29-1, the J call TRBJ1-1; a weak D match, TRBD1 (5 bases). Germline lookup yields CDR1 SQVTM and CDR2 ANQGSEA. The V end lost 7 bases, the J end lost 0 bases, and 15 bases lay between the germline ends. This CDR3 region has 14 residues. CDR3 sequence reads: CSALWGTLNTEAFF. In DNA, the CDR3 is TGCAGCGCCCTTTGGGGCACCCTGAACACTGAAGCTTTCTTT.

The chain employs TRBV4-1 and TRBJ2-2, with TRBD2 matching 9 bases. V was clipped by 0 bases and J by 1 base; unmatched bases: 12. Germline CDR1 MGHRA, CDR2 YSYEKL. This CDR3 has 20 residues. CDR3: CASSQEGGRGNVGNTGELFF. The CDR3 nucleotides are TGCGCCAGCAGCCAAGAAGGCGGGAGGGGGAACGTGGGGAACACCGGGGAGCTGTTTTTT.

The chain uses TRBV6-6 and TRBJ2-5; 11 nucleotides line up with TRBD2. There are 15 residues in the CDR3. Germline CDR1 MNHNY, CDR2 SVGAGI (reference sequence). Trimming cost V 8 bases and J 5 bases; bases outside gene matches: 10. The CDR3 sequence: CASSPSTSGEETQYF. CDR3 bases: TGTGCCAGCTCCCCCTCGACTAGCGGGGAGGAGACCCAGTACTTC.

The chain links TRBV6-5 to TRBJ1-1; TRBD1 might be the D (6 bases). CDR3 length: 13 residues. Trimming took 10 bases from V and 4 from J, leaving 16 bases between them. Germline V gene lookup returns CDR1 MNHEY and CDR2 SVGAGI. CDR3 DNA sequence: TGTGCCATCCGGGAAGGGGGGGGCACTGAAGCTTTCTTT. Its translation is CAIREGGGTEAFF.

The chain employs TRBV3-1 (or the pseudogene TRBV3-2) and TRBJ1-1; D unclear. The CDR3 runs 15 residues. Germline-derived CDR1 and CDR2 are LGHDT and YNNKEL (reference sequence). V lost 7 bases and J lost 1, with 16 bases in between. In nucleotides, the CDR3 is TGTGCCAGCACCACCGCGAATAGCCCGAACACTGAAGCTTTCTTT. The encoded protein is CASTTANSPNTEAFF.

The V gene is TRBV6-6, the J gene TRBJ1-2; D is perhaps TRBD1 (6 bases). The germline V and J ends were trimmed by 5 bases and 8 bases, with 15 bases remaining between them. In germline, CDR1 is MNHNY, CDR2 SVGAGI (reference sequence). CDR3 length: 13 residues. The CDR3 spells CASSKPTGNGYTF. For the CDR3, the DNA is TGTGCCAGCAGTAAACCCACAGGGAACGGCTACACCTTC.

The rearrangement joins TRBV6-5 to TRBJ1-5, with 8 bases that match TRBD1. The V gene's germline CDR1 is MNHEY and CDR2 SVGAGI. The CDR3 length is 15 residues. With 10 bases clipped from V and 0 bases from J, the junction kept 8 bases outside the gene matches. This CDR3 reads CATDRGSPSNQPQHF. The CDR3 DNA reads as TGTGCCACCGACAGGGGAAGTCCTAGCAATCAGCCCCAGCATTTT.

The CDR3 protein is CASGGTGGERLFF. The CDR3 DNA reads as TGTGCCAGCGGAGGGACAGGCGGGGAGAGACTGTTTTTT. V is TRBV6-5 and J is TRBJ1-4; TRBD1 aligns across 8 bases. The CDR3 has 13 residues. Germline CDR1 is MNHEY and CDR2 is SVGAGI. J was trimmed by 13 bases and V by 8 bases; bases with no gene match: 12.

The chain uses TRBV19 and TRBJ1-6; D not certain. CDR3 length equals 14 residues. The V gene lost 9 bases and the J gene lost 0 bases, with 9 bases spanning the gap. Germline lookup yields CDR1 LNHDA and CDR2 SQIVND (reference sequence). DNA for the CDR3: TGTGCCAGCCACCCGAGCTCCTATAATTCACCCCTCCACTTT. This translates into CASHPSSYNSPLHF.